These 18 T cell receptor beta chains were all obtained from the same sample, sequenced in a study of cytomegalovirus exposure and HLA in healthy donors. Primers: 60 Vbeta forward and 13 Jbeta reverse. The table came from immunoSEQ multiplex PCR; TCRdb's copy has only in-frame clones and leaves some out. The repertoire includes 60,000 to 90,000 clones, approximately 70% of them detected once, and less than 10% sits in the top ten. Sequencing input: PBMCs. The source of these receptors is a woman in her forties or fifties in good health and CMV-seropositive.

The V call is TRBV4-1, the J call TRBJ2-7, with 7 bases fitting TRBD2. J was trimmed by 6 bases and V by 4 bases; bases with no gene match: 12. The CDR3 totals 15 residues. Germline V gene sequence: CDR1 MGHRA, CDR2 YSYEKL. The CDR3 reads CASSPAQRGRSEQYF. The CDR3 nucleotides are TGCGCCAGCAGCCCGGCGCAGCGGGGCAGAAGCGAGCAGTACTTC.

In this sample, this clone turned up once. The CDR3 here is CASSRGWGQSYNEQFF. As DNA, the CDR3 is TGTGCCAGCAGCCGGGGATGGGGGCAGTCCTACAATGAGCAGTTCTTC. The V and J genes are TRBV5-6 and TRBJ2-1, with D possibly being TRBD1 (6 bases). Per the germline V gene, CDR1 is SGHDT and CDR2 is YYEEEE. The CDR3 is 16 residues long. V lost 4 bases and J 1 base, leaving 15 bases between the germline ends. Based on the CDR3 plus reference TRBV5-6 and TRBJ2-1, the full variable domain is DAGVTQSPTHLIKTRGQQVTLRCSPKSGHDTVSWYQQALGQGPQFIFQYYEEEERQRGNFPDRFSGHQFPNYSSELNVNALLLGDSALYLCASSRGWGQSYNEQFFGPGTRLTVL.

The V and J genes are TRBV19 and TRBJ1-5, with 9 positions matching TRBD1. J gave up 1 base and V 5 bases, and 3 bases lay outside the gene matches. The CDR3 is made up of 15 amino acids. The V gene's germline CDR1 is LNHDA and CDR2 SQIVND (reference sequence). The CDR3, as DNA: TGTGCCAGTAGTCCTGGGACAGGGAGCAATCAGCCCCAGCATTTT. This gives the protein CASSPGTGSNQPQHF.

The rearrangement uses TRBV28 and TRBJ1-1; D remains unclear. Germline values: CDR1 MDHEN, CDR2 SYDVKM. Trimming cost V 5 bases and J 1 base, with 11 bases left between them. CDR3 length: 14 residues. The CDR3, as DNA: TGTGCCAGCAGTACCCCGAGCTGGAACACTGAAGCTTTCTTT. Its translation: CASSTPSWNTEAFF.

The rearrangement uses TRBV5-1 and TRBJ1-3; D might be TRBD1 (5 bases). Trimming took off 4 bases at V and 1 base at J, with 12 bases between the two ends. Germline V CDR1 and CDR2: SGHRS, YFSETQ. This CDR3 has 15 amino acids. CDR3 sequence (DNA): TGCGCCAGCAGCCCTGTAGGGGCGTCTGGAAACACCATATATTTT. It specifies CASSPVGASGNTIYF.

The chain is built from TRBV7-2 and TRBJ2-7; 8 bases are shared with TRBD1. CDR3 length: 14 residues. CDR1 is SGHTA, CDR2 FQGNSA, per germline. Germline trimming cut 5 bases from V and 6 bases from J; bases unmatched to any gene: 9. The DNA for the CDR3 is TGTGCCAGCAGCCCTAGGACAGGGCGGGTCGAGCAGTACTTC. Translation gives CASSPRTGRVEQYF.

This clone has more than one count but fewer than ten. The genes are TRBV15 and TRBJ1-1; TRBD1 agrees at 8 bases. After removal of 3 bases from V and 0 bases from J, the junction contained 9 bases not matched to a gene. The germline V gene has CDR1 LNHNV and CDR2 YYDKDF (reference sequence). The CDR3 runs 17 residues. The CDR3 DNA follows: TGTGCCACCAGCAGTCTTTGGACAGGGACTGTGAACACTGAAGCTTTCTTT. This encodes CATSSLWTGTVNTEAFF.

This CDR3 reads CASSLMVAGPENGYTF. CDR3 in DNA: TGCGCCAGCAGCTTGATGGTCGCAGGGCCTGAAAATGGCTACACCTTC. The rearrangement joins TRBV5-1 to TRBJ1-2; weak D call: TRBD1 (5 bases). The CDR3 totals 16 residues. Trimming left V 1 base short and J 6 bases short, with 19 bases between. Germline V lookup: CDR1 SGHRS, CDR2 YFSETQ. Together with reference TRBV5-1 and TRBJ1-2, the CDR3 gives the full variable domain: KAGVTQTPRYLIKTRGQQVTLSCSPISGHRSVSWYQQTPGQGLQFLFEYFSETQRNKGNFPGRFSGRQFSNSRSEMNVSTLELGDSALYLCASSLMVAGPENGYTFGSGTRLTVV.

V and J are TRBV5-5 and TRBJ2-1, with a tentative D call TRBD1 (6 bases). The V end lost 4 bases, the J end lost 1 base, and 9 bases lay between the germline ends. The CDR3 totals 14 residues. Germline V gene sequence: CDR1 SGHKS, CDR2 YYEKEE (reference sequence). The CDR3 is CASSRQESYNEQFF. The DNA for the CDR3 is TGTGCCAGCAGCCGACAGGAATCCTACAATGAGCAGTTCTTC. Using reference TRBV5-5 and TRBJ2-1 for the parts outside the CDR3, the full variable domain is DAGVTQSPTHLIKTRGQQVTLRCSPISGHKSVSWYQQVLGQGPQFIFQYYEKEERGRGNFPDRFSARQFPNYSSELNVNALLLGDSALYLCASSRQESYNEQFFGPGTRLTVL.

This clone showed up just a few times. The chain carries TRBV15 and TRBJ1-2, with a weak D call TRBD1 (5 bases). CDR3 length: 17 residues. The V and J ends lost 1 base and 1 base respectively, with 16 bases between them. Per the germline V gene, CDR1 is LNHNV and CDR2 is YYDKDF (reference sequence). The CDR3 region has the DNA TGTGCCACCAGCAGAGGGGGGGTTAAGAGACTTAACTATGGCTACACCTTC. Translated, it gives CATSRGGVKRLNYGYTF.

This clone is labeled medium-sized. The J gene is TRBJ1-5, the V gene TRBV2; 7 nucleotides match TRBD1. This CDR3 is 14 amino acids long. V dropped 6 bases and J dropped 2; count of bases not matched to a gene: 4. Germline-derived CDR1 and CDR2 are SNHLY and FYNNEI. The CDR3 DNA follows: TGTGCCAGCAGAGAGGGGGCTGGCAATCAGCCCCAGCATTTT. Translating it yields CASREGAGNQPQHF.

The chain employs TRBV11-2 and TRBJ2-7; tentative D call: TRBD1 (6 bases). V gave up 7 bases and J gave up 3 bases, with 19 bases separating them. The CDR3 is 15 amino acids. Per the germline V gene, CDR1 is SGHAT and CDR2 is FQNNGV. The CDR3 protein is CASTVDGTRNYEQYF. In DNA form, the CDR3 reads TGTGCCAGCACCGTAGACGGGACAAGAAACTACGAGCAGTACTTC. Full variable domain (remainder filled in from reference TRBV11-2 and TRBJ2-7): EAGVAQSPRYKIIEKRQSVAFWCNPISGHATLYWYQQILGQGPKLLIQFQNNGVVDDSQLPKDRFSAERLKGVDSTLKIQPAKLEDSAVYLCASTVDGTRNYEQYFGPGTRLTVT.

The chain employs TRBV2 and TRBJ2-5; D is perhaps TRBD2 (6 bases). Trimming took 6 bases from V and 2 from J, leaving 16 bases between them. The CDR3 contains 15 residues. Per the germline V gene, CDR1 is SNHLY and CDR2 is FYNNEI. The CDR3 spells CASRGPFGGQETQYF. CDR3 nucleotide sequence: TGTGCCAGCAGGGGGCCCTTCGGGGGTCAAGAGACCCAGTACTTC.

J is TRBJ2-1 and V is TRBV7-8, with 14 nucleotides matching TRBD2. Germline V gene data show CDR1 as SGHVS and CDR2 as FQNEAQ. The CDR3 length is 17 residues. V shed 5 bases, J shed 1 base, and the junction held 4 bases outside the gene matches. CDR3 loop: CASSGTSGSGSYNEQFF. Written as DNA, the CDR3 is TGTGCCAGCAGCGGGACTAGCGGGAGTGGGTCCTACAATGAGCAGTTCTTC.

This clone was seen more than once but under ten times. The CDR3 is CASSFSTGVPGELFF. The CDR3 bases are TGTGCCAGCAGTTTCTCGACAGGGGTCCCCGGGGAGCTGTTTTTT. This chain connects TRBV28 to TRBJ2-2, with 8 nucleotides matching TRBD1. CDR1 is MDHEN and CDR2 is SYDVKM in the germline V gene. Unmatched junction bases numbered 6, after V lost 3 bases and J lost 6 bases. The CDR3 is 15 amino acids. Variable domain in full (rest from reference TRBV28 and TRBJ2-2): DVKVTQSSRYLVKRTGEKVFLECVQDMDHENMFWYRQDPGLGLRLIYFSYDVKMKEKGDIPEGYSVSREKKERFSLILESASTNQTSMYLCASSFSTGVPGELFFGEGSRLTVL.

The rearrangement joins TRBV25-1 to TRBJ1-5; weak D call: TRBD1 (6 bases). The CDR3 runs to 16 residues. Germline V gene lookup returns CDR1 MGHDK and CDR2 SYGVNS. V shed 2 bases and J shed 2 bases, with 13 bases lying between them. The CDR3 sequence: CASSEEVGAGNQPQHF. CDR3 in DNA: TGTGCCAGCAGTGAAGAGGTGGGGGCGGGCAATCAGCCCCAGCATTTT.

This clone was counted between two and nine times. This rearrangement joins TRBV5-1 to TRBJ1-1; D ambiguous. Germline V gives CDR1 SGHRS, CDR2 YFSETQ. V was cut by 1 base and J by 2 bases, with 12 bases left in between. This CDR3 is 15 amino acids long. The CDR3, as DNA: TGCGCCAGCAGCTTGTCGCTAACCCAAAACACTGAAGCTTTCTTT. Protein sequence: CASSLSLTQNTEAFF.

The rearrangement joins TRBV10-1 to TRBJ2-2; no clear D. Germline V CDR1 and CDR2: WNHNN, SYGVQD (reference sequence). V lost 4 bases to trimming and J lost 6 bases, with 9 bases between them. The CDR3 runs to 13 residues. The DNA for the CDR3 is TGCGCCAGCAGTGTCGTTCCCGCCGGGGAGCTGTTTTTT. The encoded protein is CASSVVPAGELFF.